A selection of T cell receptor beta chains follows, all from one sample in a study of tumor-infiltrating lymphocytes in oesophageal squamous cell carcinoma. One entry per CDR3 protein results from TCRdb running MiXCR on the PCR reads. The repertoire holds 20,000 to 25,000 distinct CDR3 sequences, approximately 40% seen once, with 12% in the top ten. The sequenced sample was esophageal tumor tissue. Receptor source: a male donor with esophageal squamous cell carcinoma. Both conserved end residues are part of each CDR3. D genes are given only for firm matches. Clone size, where shown, is once, few, many, or a class for clones that have expanded.

many | TRBJ1-6 | TRBD1 | TRBV27 | CASSLSLNRGENNSPLHF | TGTGCCAGCAGTTTGTCCCTTAACAGGGGGGAGAATAATTCACCCCTCCACTTT
NA | TRBJ1-1 | NA | TRBV29-1 | CSVDPALGTEAFF | TGCAGCGTTGACCCAGCCCTGGGGACTGAAGCTTTCTTT
NA | TRBJ2-3 | NA | TRBV7-2 | CASSTMSWDTQYF | TGTGCCAGCAGCACAATGTCTTGGGATACGCAGTATTTT
medium-sized | TRBJ2-5 | TRBD2 | TRBV7-9 | CASSLGGGEGRFEGQETQYF | TGTGCCAGCAGCCTAGGCGGAGGGGAGGGGAGATTCGAAGGACAAGAGACCCAGTACTTC
few | TRBJ2-1 | TRBD2 | TRBV27 | CATYRGGDYNEQFF | TGTGCCACATATCGGGGGGGCGATTACAATGAGCAGTTCTTC
NA | TRBJ2-5 | NA | TRBV12-3/TRBV12-4 | CASSLNGRGEETQYF | TGTGCCAGCAGTCTAAACGGCAGGGGGGAGGAGACCCAGTACTTC
many | TRBJ1-2 | TRBD1 | TRBV7-9 | CASSLDGTVYGYTF | TGTGCCAGCAGCTTAGACGGGACAGTGTATGGCTACACCTTC
many | TRBJ1-5 | NA | TRBV5-4 | CASSLQGGNQPQHF | TGTGCCAGCAGCTTACAGGGTGGCAATCAGCCCCAGCATTTT
NA | TRBJ1-1 | NA | TRBV2 | CASSESGGPGF | TGTGCCAGCAGTGAGTCCGGGGGACCAGGCTTT
NA | TRBJ2-5 | NA | TRBV7-2 | CASSPPKGF | TGTGCCAGCAGCCCACCAAAGGGCTTC
NA | TRBJ2-6 | NA | TRBV7-2 | CASSLGGTGANVLTF | TGTGCCAGCAGCCTAGGGGGGACTGGGGCCAACGTCCTGACTTTC
many | TRBJ2-7 | NA | TRBV6-6 | CASSYQHGESYEQYF | TGTGCCAGCAGTTACCAACACGGAGAAAGCTACGAGCAGTACTTC
NA | TRBJ2-1 | NA | TRBV7-2 | CASSTPGGRYNEQFF | TGTGCCAGCAGCACCCCAGGCGGGCGGTACAATGAGCAGTTCTTC
few | TRBJ2-1 | NA | TRBV5-1 | CASSLGAASSYNEQFF | TGCGCCAGCAGCTTGGGGGCGGCGAGCTCCTACAATGAGCAGTTCTTC
NA | TRBJ2-7 | NA | TRBV7-6 | CASSLGEGGYEQYF | TGTGCTAGCAGCTTGGGCGAAGGAGGGTACGAGCAGTACTTC
many | TRBJ2-1 | TRBD2 | TRBV18 | CASSPPTASGRPNEQFF | TGTGCCAGCTCACCACCGACCGCTAGCGGGAGGCCCAATGAGCAGTTCTTC
NA | TRBJ1-4 | NA | TRBV6-1 | CASSNDGNEKLFF | TGTGCCAGCAGCAACGACGGGAATGAAAAACTGTTTTTT
few | TRBJ2-7 | TRBD1 | TRBV2 | CASKMVGTGEQYF | TGTGCCAGCAAGATGGTAGGGACAGGGGAGCAGTACTTC
many | TRBJ2-1 | NA | TRBV18 | CASSLSPTSSEQFF | TGTGCCAGCTCACTATCCCCCACCTCTTCTGAGCAGTTCTTC
many | TRBJ1-1 | NA | TRBV18 | CASSRSGTQNTEAFF | TGTGCCAGCTCACGGTCCGGGACCCAAAACACTGAAGCTTTCTTT
medium-sized | TRBJ2-5 | TRBD2 | TRBV12-3/TRBV12-4 | CASRLLAGVGETQYF | TGTGCCAGCAGGTTACTAGCGGGAGTGGGAGAGACCCAGTACTTC
few | TRBJ1-1 | NA | TRBV10-1 | CASSVSPGPNTEAFF | TGCGCCAGCAGTGTATCGCCGGGCCCTAACACTGAAGCTTTCTTT
many | TRBJ1-2 | NA | TRBV27 | CASSLFLNYGYTF | TGTGCCAGCAGTTTATTCCTTAACTATGGCTACACCTTC
medium-sized | TRBJ2-1 | NA | TRBV6-1 | CASSGAGSYNEQFF | TGTGCCAGCAGTGGGGCAGGGAGCTACAATGAGCAGTTCTTC
NA | TRBJ2-5 | NA | TRBV7-4 | CASSFSGLRNEQYF | TGTGCCAGCAGCTTTTCGGGACTCAGGAATGAGCAGTACTTC
medium-sized | TRBJ2-7 | TRBD2 | TRBV7-6 | CASSLSGGSYEQYF | TGTGCCAGCAGCTTAAGCGGGGGTTCCTACGAGCAGTACTTC
once | TRBJ2-3 | NA | TRBV7-8 | CASSLVGIWADTQYF | TGTGCCAGCAGCTTAGTGGGGATATGGGCAGATACGCAGTATTTT
many | TRBJ1-1 | NA | TRBV11-3 | CASSFGATEAFF | TGTGCCAGCAGCTTCGGCGCAACTGAAGCTTTCTTT
few | TRBJ1-5 | NA | TRBV7-2 | CASSLAKNQPQHF | TGTGCCAGCAGCTTAGCGAAGAATCAGCCCCAGCATTTT
many | TRBJ2-7 | NA | TRBV6-1 | CASRDNSYNEQYF | TGTGCCAGCCGGGACAACTCCTACAATGAGCAGTACTTC
NA | TRBJ2-4 | NA | TRBV7-8 | CASSKDGILAKNIQYF | TGTGCCAGCAGCAAAGACGGGATACTAGCCAAAAACATTCAGTACTTC
NA | TRBJ2-2 | TRBD2 | TRBV6-2/TRBV6-3 | CASSYSNIAGGGAGELFF | TGTGCCAGCAGTTACTCGAATATAGCGGGAGGAGGGGCCGGGGAGCTGTTTTTT
many | TRBJ2-1 | TRBD2 | TRBV27 | CASSTPSGRAHNEQFF | TGTGCCAGCAGTACCCCTAGCGGGAGGGCCCACAATGAGCAGTTCTTC
many | TRBJ2-5 | NA | TRBV27 | CASSLEGTQYF | TGTGCCAGCAGTTTAGAGGGGACCCAGTACTTC
many | TRBJ2-7 | TRBD1 | TRBV7-3 | CASSFGGTGSEQYF | TGTGCCAGCAGCTTTGGGGGGACAGGGAGTGAGCAGTACTTC
many | TRBJ2-5 | NA | TRBV7-3 | CASSQYRPNEQYF | TGTGCCAGCAGCCAATACAGGCCCAATGAGCAGTACTTC
NA | TRBJ2-1 | NA | TRBV12-3/TRBV12-4 | CASSLMTLAAGVDNEQFF | TGTGCCAGCAGTTTGATGACCTTAGCGGCTGGGGTCGACAATGAGCAGTTCTTC
NA | TRBJ2-1 | NA | TRBV19 | CASSMDVEQFF | TGTGCCAGTAGTATGGATGTAGAGCAGTTCTTC
many | TRBJ1-4 | NA | TRBV27 | CASSLLRGANEKLFF | TGTGCCAGCAGTTTGCTGCGGGGGGCTAATGAAAAACTGTTTTTT
medium-sized | TRBJ2-7 | NA | TRBV7-9 | CASSSTMAYEQYF | TGTGCCAGCAGCTCAACCATGGCCTACGAGCAGTACTTC
NA | TRBJ1-3 | NA | TRBV2 | CASEDSTGSGNTIYF | TGTGCCAGCGAAGACTCGACGGGCTCTGGAAACACCATATATTTT
NA | TRBJ2-1 | NA | TRBV7-2 | CASSPRLGDNEQFF | TGTGCCAGCAGCCCCCGTTTGGGAGACAATGAGCAGTTCTTC